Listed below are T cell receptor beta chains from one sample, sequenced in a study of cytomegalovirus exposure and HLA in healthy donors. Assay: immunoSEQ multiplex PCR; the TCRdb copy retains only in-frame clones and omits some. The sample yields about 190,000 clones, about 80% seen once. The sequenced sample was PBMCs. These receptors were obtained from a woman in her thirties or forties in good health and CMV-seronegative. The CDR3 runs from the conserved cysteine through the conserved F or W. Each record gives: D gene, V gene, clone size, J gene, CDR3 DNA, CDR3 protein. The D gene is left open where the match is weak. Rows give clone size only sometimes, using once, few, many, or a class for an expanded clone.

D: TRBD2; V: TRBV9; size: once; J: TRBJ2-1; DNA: TGTGCCAGCAGCCCGCAAGGGGGACTAGCGGGAGGAGGGGAGCAGTTCTTC; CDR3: CASSPQGGLAGGGEQFF
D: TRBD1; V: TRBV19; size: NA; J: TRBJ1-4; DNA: TGTGCCAGTAGTTACAGGGGGCGGGCAACTAATGAAAAACTGTTTTTT; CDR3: CASSYRGRATNEKLFF
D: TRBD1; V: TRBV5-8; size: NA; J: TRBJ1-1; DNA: TGTGCCAGCAGCTGGGGACAGGACGCTGAAGCTTTCTTT; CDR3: CASSWGQDAEAFF
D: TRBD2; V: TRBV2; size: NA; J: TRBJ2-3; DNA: TGTGCCAGCAAGGCGGGAGGAGGCACAGATACGCAGTATTTT; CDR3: CASKAGGGTDTQYF
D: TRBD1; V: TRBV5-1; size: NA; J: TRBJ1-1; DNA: TGCGCCAGCAGCTTAGGAACGGGACAGGGAAATGAAGCTTTCTTT; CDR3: CASSLGTGQGNEAFF
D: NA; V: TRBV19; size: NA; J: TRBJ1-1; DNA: TGTGCCAGTTTCCTCAACGGGGGAGCTTTCTTT; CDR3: CASFLNGGAFF
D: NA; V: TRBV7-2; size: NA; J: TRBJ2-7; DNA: TGTGCCAGCAGTCTCCTCCCTGGCGGAGGCGAGCAGTACTTC; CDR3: CASSLLPGGGEQYF
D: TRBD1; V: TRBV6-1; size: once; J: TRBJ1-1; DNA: TGTGCCAGCAGTCGACAGGGAAGAGGGGCTTTCTTT; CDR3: CASSRQGRGAFF
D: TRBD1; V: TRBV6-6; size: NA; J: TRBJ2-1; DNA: TGTGCCAGCAGTTCCGCCGGGACAGGCAAATACAATGAGCAGTTCTTC; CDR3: CASSSAGTGKYNEQFF
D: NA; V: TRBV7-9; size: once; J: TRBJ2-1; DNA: TGTTCCAGCAGCTTGGACAGAAACAATGAGCAGTTCTTC; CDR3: CSSSLDRNNEQFF
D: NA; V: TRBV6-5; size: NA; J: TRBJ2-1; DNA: TGTGCCAGCAGTTACTCGATGGTCGGTGAGCAGTTCTTC; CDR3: CASSYSMVGEQFF
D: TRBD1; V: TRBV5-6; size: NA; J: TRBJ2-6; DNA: TGTGCCAGCAGCTTGGGGACAGGGGTCTCCTCTGGGGCCAACGTCCTGACTTTC; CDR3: CASSLGTGVSSGANVLTF
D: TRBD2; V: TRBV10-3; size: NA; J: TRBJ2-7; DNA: TGTGCCATCAGTGAGCCCAGGACTAGCCATTACGAGCAGTACTTC; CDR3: CAISEPRTSHYEQYF
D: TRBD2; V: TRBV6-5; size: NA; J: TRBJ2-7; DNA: TGTGCCAGCAGCTACACTAGCGGGAGCTACTACGAGCAGTACTTC; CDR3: CASSYTSGSYYEQYF
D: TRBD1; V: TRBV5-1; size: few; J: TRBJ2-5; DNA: TGCGCCAGCAGCCTGCGGGACAGGGGGCGATTGGTGGGAGAGACCCAGTACTTC; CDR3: CASSLRDRGRLVGETQYF
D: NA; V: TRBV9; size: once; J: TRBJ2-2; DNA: TGTGCCAGCAGCGAATACAGTGGTCTCACCGGGGAGCTGTTTTTT; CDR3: CASSEYSGLTGELFF
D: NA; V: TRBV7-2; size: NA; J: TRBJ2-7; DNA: TGTGCCAGCAGCTTAATGTCAGGGTCGGCCGAGCAGTACTTC; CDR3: CASSLMSGSAEQYF
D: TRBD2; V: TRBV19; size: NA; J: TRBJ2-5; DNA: TGTGCCAGTAGTCTCACTAGCGGACAAGAGACCCAGTACTTC; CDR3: CASSLTSGQETQYF
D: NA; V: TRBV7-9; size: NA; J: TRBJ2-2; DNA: TGTGCCAGCAGCCCCTACCGAGTCCCCGGGGAGCTGTTTTTT; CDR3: CASSPYRVPGELFF
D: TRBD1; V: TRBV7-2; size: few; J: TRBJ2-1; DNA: TGTGCCAGCAGCTTAGCCAGGGGGTGGGATGAGCAGTTCTTC; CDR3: CASSLARGWDEQFF
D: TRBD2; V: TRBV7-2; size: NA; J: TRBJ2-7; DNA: TGTGCCAGCAGCTCCGGGACTAGAGGCTCCGAGCAGTACTTC; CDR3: CASSSGTRGSEQYF
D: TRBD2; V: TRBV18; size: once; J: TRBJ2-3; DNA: TGTGCCAGCTCACCACCGGTGCGGGAGCCCGATACGCAGTATTTT; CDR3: CASSPPVREPDTQYF
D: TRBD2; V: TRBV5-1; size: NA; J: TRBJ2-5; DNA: TGCGCCAGCAGCTTCGGGACTAGCGGGACCCTGGGGGAGACCCAGTACTTC; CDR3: CASSFGTSGTLGETQYF
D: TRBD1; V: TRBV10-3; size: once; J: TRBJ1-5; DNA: TGTGCCATCAGTGAGTCGACAGGGGACCAGCCCCAGCATTTT; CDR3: CAISESTGDQPQHF
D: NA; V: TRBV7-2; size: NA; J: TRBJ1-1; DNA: TGTGCCAGCAGCTTAGCGTCAGATGAAGCTTTCTTT; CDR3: CASSLASDEAFF
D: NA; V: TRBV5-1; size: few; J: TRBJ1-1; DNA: TGCGCCAGCAGCGACCAGGGGTTGAACACTGAAGCTTTCTTT; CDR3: CASSDQGLNTEAFF
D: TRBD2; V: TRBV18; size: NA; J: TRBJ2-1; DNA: TGTGCCAGCTCACCACCGGGGACTAGCGGGAGCGGGTCGGTCTTC; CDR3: CASSPPGTSGSGSVF
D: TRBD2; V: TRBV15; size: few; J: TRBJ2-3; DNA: TGTGCCACCAGCAGATTACTAGCGGGTGGGGTAGATACGCAGTATTTT; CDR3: CATSRLLAGGVDTQYF